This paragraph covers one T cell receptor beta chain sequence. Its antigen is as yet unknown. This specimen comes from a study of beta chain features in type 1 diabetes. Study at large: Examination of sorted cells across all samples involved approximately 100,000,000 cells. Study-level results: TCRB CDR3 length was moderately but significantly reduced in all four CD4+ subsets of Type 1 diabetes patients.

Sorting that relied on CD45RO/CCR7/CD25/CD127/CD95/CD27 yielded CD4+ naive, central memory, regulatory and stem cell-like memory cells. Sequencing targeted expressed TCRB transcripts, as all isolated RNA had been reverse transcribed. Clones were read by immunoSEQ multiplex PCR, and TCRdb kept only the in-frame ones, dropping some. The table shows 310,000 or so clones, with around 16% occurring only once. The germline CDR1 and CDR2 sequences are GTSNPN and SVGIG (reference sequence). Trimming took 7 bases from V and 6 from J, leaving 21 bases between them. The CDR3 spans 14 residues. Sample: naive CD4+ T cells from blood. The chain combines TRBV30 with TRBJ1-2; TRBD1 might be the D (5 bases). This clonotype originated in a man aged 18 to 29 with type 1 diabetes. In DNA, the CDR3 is TGTGCCTCAACCCCAGGGAACCTTGGCCATGGCTACACCTTC. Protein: CASTPGNLGHGYTF.